The TCR beta chain under discussion was sequenced for a study of T-cell reconstitution after alpha-beta-depleted transplantation in children. Study conclusions and caveats: Two months or so post-transplant, alpha-beta T cells reportedly derived from several hundred expanded graft clones. Some patients' high day-60 TCRbeta diversity was attributed to recipient cells surviving conditioning. Counts and diversity of T cells one year after transplant came mostly from newly produced T cells.

Unique molecular identifiers featured in how the TCRbeta library was prepared. TCRdb itself ran the PCR reads through MiXCR, one entry per CDR3 protein. Of some 200,000 distinct CDR3 sequences listed, roughly 8.1% are singletons. To note about this clonotype: Its target is not known. A much larger clone differs from this one at a single base, so this may be a read error.

The CDR3 is made up of 13 amino acids. Trimming stripped 2 bases from V and 5 bases from J, with 9 bases between. Germline values: CDR1 SGHKS, CDR2 YYEKEE (reference sequence). This clonotype was sampled from a male patient aged 2 to 9 who had a stem cell transplant for acute myeloid leukemia, so the T cells may come from the graft donor. The sample in question was PBMCs, mostly from graft donor cells, obtained 360 days after TCRalphabeta/CD19-depleted stem cell transplant. V gene TRBV5-5 combines with J gene TRBJ2-3; D is possibly TRBD1 or TRBD2 (5 bases each). The CDR3 reads CASSFGAKDTQYF. CDR3 in DNA: TGTGCCAGCAGCTTCGGGGCCAAAGATACGCAGTATTTT.